These 3 T cell receptor beta chains were all obtained from the same sample, sequenced in a study of neurological immune-mediated disorders. Via MiXCR, TCRdb re-called the 5' RACE reads, giving one row per CDR3 protein. The sample has about 78,000 distinct CDR3 sequences, about 5.5% seen once. Sequences were obtained from PBMCs. All receptors come from a woman in her twenties or thirties with multiple sclerosis.

This clonotype has just a few counts. The V and J genes are TRBV20-1 and TRBJ2-4; D might be TRBD2 (5 bases). Germline CDR1 DFQATT, CDR2 SNEGSKA (reference sequence). The V end was cut by 1 base, the J end by 8 bases, with 18 bases between. This CDR3 spans 15 amino acids. DNA of the CDR3: TGCAGTGCTAGAGCGGGGTATTTTCCGGGTCACATTCAGTACTTC. Translation gives CSARAGYFPGHIQYF.

The chain is built from TRBV4-2 and TRBJ2-1, with D unresolved. The CDR3 is 12 amino acids. V lost 4 bases, J lost 5 bases, and 6 bases lay in between. CDR1 is LGHNA, CDR2 YNFKEQ, per germline. CDR3 nucleotides: TGTGCCAGCAGCCCGGGCAACAATGAGCAGTTCTTC. It encodes CASSPGNNEQFF.

This clonotype was recorded many times. CDR3 bases: TGTGCCAGCTCACAACCGACAGGCCTCCCTGAAGCTTTCTTT. Protein product: CASSQPTGLPEAFF. This rearrangement joins TRBV18 to TRBJ1-1; possibly TRBD1 for D (6 bases). Germline V gives CDR1 KGHSH, CDR2 LQKENI. Trimming removed 4 bases from V and 6 bases from J, with 15 bases in between. The CDR3 spans 14 residues.